The 18 T cell receptor beta chains in this list originate from one sample, sequenced in a study of identical twins. In TCRdb, the 5' RACE reads were re-called with MiXCR into one record per CDR3 protein. This table holds hundreds of thousands of distinct CDR3 sequences, approximately 6.1% found once. The sample comprised naive T cells sorted from blood. The receptors shown here come from a young man in good health.

There are many counts of this clonotype. The rearrangement joins TRBV10-3 to TRBJ2-6; tentatively, D is TRBD2 (5 bases). Germline CDR1 is ENHRY and CDR2 is SYGVKD. The V and J ends lost 7 bases and 0 bases respectively, with 10 bases between them. The CDR3 consists of 15 residues. CDR3 nucleotides: TGTGCCATCACCGAGGGCAACTCTGGGGCCAACGTCCTGACTTTC. It is translated as CAITEGNSGANVLTF.

This sequence joins TRBV20-1 and TRBJ1-2; TRBD1 aligns across 7 bases. Germline-derived CDR1 and CDR2 are DFQATT and SNEGSKA (reference sequence). The CDR3 is 17 amino acids. V was clipped by 0 bases and J by 3 bases; unmatched bases: 13. CDR3 nucleotides: TGCAGTGCTAGAGAGCCGAGGACAGGTCAGGTTTACTATGGCTACACCTTC. This encodes CSAREPRTGQVYYGYTF.

The rearrangement joins TRBV6-5 to TRBJ2-7; D possibly corresponds to TRBD1 (6 bases). CDR3 length equals 15 residues. Germline CDR1 reads MNHEY; CDR2 reads SVGAGI. The V gene lost 0 bases and the J gene lost 5 bases, with 14 bases spanning the gap. In DNA, the CDR3 is TGTGCCAGCAGTTACTCAGGGGACATCCCCAACGAGCAGTACTTC. Translation: CASSYSGDIPNEQYF.

With regard to this clonotype: A much more abundant neighbour one base away suggests this may be a read error. The chain links TRBV11-2 to TRBJ2-2, with unresolved D. CDR3 size: 11 residues. Germline-derived CDR1 and CDR2 are SGHAT and FQNNGV. V was shortened by 7 bases and J by 3 bases, with 3 bases between the two germline ends. The CDR3 spells CASIYTGELFF. The DNA of the CDR3 is TGTGCCAGCATCTACACCGGGGAGCTGTTTTTT.

Ten or more counts support this clonotype. The rearrangement links TRBV20-1 to TRBJ1-1; D remains unclear. Trimming took 0 bases from V and 1 from J, leaving 9 bases between them. Germline V CDR1 and CDR2: DFQATT, SNEGSKA (reference sequence). This CDR3 spans 14 amino acids. CDR3 region: CSARDLAGNTEAFF. Written as DNA, the CDR3 is TGCAGTGCTAGAGATCTCGCAGGGAACACTGAAGCTTTCTTT.

At least ten counts were recorded for this clonotype. The chain joins TRBV2 to TRBJ1-1, with 8 bases aligning to TRBD1. Germline V CDR1 and CDR2: SNHLY, FYNNEI. The CDR3 consists of 14 residues. The V segment lost 6 bases and the J segment 4 bases; nucleotides outside the gene matches: 7. CDR3 bases: TGTGCCAGCAGCGACAGGGGACCCCCCACTGAAGCTTTCTTT. This encodes CASSDRGPPTEAFF.

This clonotype was counted a few times. J is TRBJ2-2 and V is TRBV7-2, with TRBD1 matching over 8 bases. The V gene end was trimmed by 5 bases and the J gene end by 4 bases; junction bases not matched to a gene: 9. Germline-derived CDR1 and CDR2 are SGHTA and FQGNSA. The CDR3 length is 16 residues. CDR3 amino acids: CASSRSRGRSTGELFF. CDR3 DNA sequence: TGTGCCAGCAGCCGGTCCAGGGGGCGCAGCACCGGGGAGCTGTTTTTT. Full variable domain (remainder filled in from reference TRBV7-2 and TRBJ2-2): GAGVSQSPSNKVTEKGKDVELRCDPISGHTALYWYRQSLGQGLEFLIYFQGNSAPDKSGLPSDRFSAERTGGSVSTLTIQRTQQEDSAVYLCASSRSRGRSTGELFFGEGSRLTVL.

The chain combines TRBV15 with TRBJ2-3, with D perhaps assigned TRBD1 or TRBD2 (5 bases each). CDR1 is LNHNV and CDR2 is YYDKDF in the germline V gene (reference sequence). The CDR3 has 15 amino acids. With 11 bases removed from V and 5 bases from J, the gap between germline ends came to 23 bases. The CDR3 nucleotides are TGTGCCTCGAGCGCCGGGACGTTCATCGGAGATACGCAGTATTTT. Encoded protein: CASSAGTFIGDTQYF.

This clonotype was counted ten times or more. This chain links TRBV29-1 with TRBJ2-3; D unresolved. Germline CDR1 is SQVTM and CDR2 is ANQGSEA. CDR3 length: 12 residues. Trimming removed 6 bases from V and 1 base from J, with 8 bases in between. CDR3: CSVDTGTDTQYF. In DNA form, the CDR3 reads TGCAGCGTGGATACAGGCACAGATACGCAGTATTTT.

This clonotype was picked up many times. The chain has TRBV6-1 and TRBJ1-2; 7 bases are a match to TRBD1. This CDR3 has 13 amino acids. With 5 bases clipped from V and 4 bases from J, the junction kept 4 bases outside the gene matches. Germline lookup yields CDR1 MNHNS and CDR2 SASEGT. Here the CDR3 reads CASSRQGSYGYTF. CDR3 DNA: TGTGCCAGCAGTAGACAGGGTAGCTATGGCTACACCTTC.

This clonotype was seen ten or more times. J is TRBJ1-1 and V is TRBV12-3 or TRBV12-4; the D gene is possibly TRBD1 (6 bases). The CDR3 totals 13 residues. Between the trimmed V and J ends, which lost 8 bases and 0 bases, there was a span of 10 bases. As DNA, the CDR3 is TGTGCCAGCGATTACAGGGTGAACACTGAAGCTTTCTTT. It encodes CASDYRVNTEAFF.

This clonotype has at least ten counts. CDR3 amino acids: CASSLRSGSVRTDTQYF. CDR3 sequence (DNA): TGTGCCAGCAGCCTGAGGTCGGGATCGGTCCGGACAGATACGCAGTATTTT. The rearrangement uses TRBV13 and TRBJ2-3; D is perhaps TRBD2 (5 bases). The CDR3 contains 17 residues. Trimming took off 5 bases at V and 3 bases at J, with 21 bases between the two ends. Looked up from germline, CDR1 is PRHDT and CDR2 is FYEKMQ (reference sequence).

V is TRBV5-1 and J is TRBJ1-4; D is perhaps TRBD1 (6 bases). V dropped 0 bases and J dropped 8 bases, with 11 bases sitting between them. The CDR3 contains 14 residues. Germline CDR1 reads SGHRS; CDR2 reads YFSETQ. The CDR3 loop is CASSLARQAEKLFF. DNA for the CDR3: TGCGCCAGCAGCTTGGCCAGACAGGCGGAAAAACTGTTTTTT.

The chain combines TRBV9 with TRBJ2-2; TRBD2 might be the D (6 bases). CDR1 is SGDLS and CDR2 is YYNGEE in the germline V gene. Trimming shortened V by 3 bases and J by 2 bases, and 14 bases separated the two germline ends. The CDR3 runs 16 residues. The CDR3 DNA reads as TGTGCCAGCAGCGCCGGGATGGGGGGTAACACCGGGGAGCTGTTTTTT. It is translated as CASSAGMGGNTGELFF.

CDR3 region: CASSNGDSWGTMFF. CDR3 DNA sequence: TGTGCCAGCAGCAACGGGGACAGTTGGGGCACAATGTTTTTT. V and J are TRBV11-3 and TRBJ2-2; 7 nucleotides line up with TRBD1. The CDR3 loop spans 14 amino acids. CDR1 and CDR2 (germline): SGHNT, YENEEA. Losses at the gene ends were 5 bases for V and 15 bases for J; bases not matched to a gene: 15.

This clonotype was picked up many times. The chain couples TRBV19 to TRBJ1-6; a weak D match, TRBD1 (5 bases). The CDR3 totals 13 residues. Germline CDR1 and CDR2: LNHDA and SQIVND (reference sequence). V shed 7 bases and J shed 10 bases, with 14 bases lying between them. Here the CDR3 reads CASKGGRDSPLHF. Written as DNA, the CDR3 is TGTGCCAGTAAGGGTGGCCGGGACTCACCCCTCCACTTT.

This clonotype was recorded a few times. V is TRBV4-1 and J is TRBJ2-1; D is possibly TRBD1 (5 bases). Germline V lookup: CDR1 MGHRA, CDR2 YSYEKL. V was cut by 4 bases and J by 0 bases, with 10 bases left in between. The CDR3 is made up of 15 amino acids. The CDR3 nucleotides read TGCGCCAGCAGCCTTGCCCAGGGCTCCTACAATGAGCAGTTCTTC. Its translation is CASSLAQGSYNEQFF.

This clonotype was seen a handful of times. The genes are TRBV20-1 and TRBJ1-1; D not resolved. The germline CDR1 and CDR2 sequences are DFQATT and SNEGSKA (reference sequence). The ends were cut back, 3 bases at V and 3 bases at J, with 8 bases in the middle. The CDR3 loop spans 12 amino acids. CDR3 loop: CSARRVYTEAFF. CDR3 nucleotides: TGCAGTGCTAGGCGAGTCTACACTGAAGCTTTCTTT.